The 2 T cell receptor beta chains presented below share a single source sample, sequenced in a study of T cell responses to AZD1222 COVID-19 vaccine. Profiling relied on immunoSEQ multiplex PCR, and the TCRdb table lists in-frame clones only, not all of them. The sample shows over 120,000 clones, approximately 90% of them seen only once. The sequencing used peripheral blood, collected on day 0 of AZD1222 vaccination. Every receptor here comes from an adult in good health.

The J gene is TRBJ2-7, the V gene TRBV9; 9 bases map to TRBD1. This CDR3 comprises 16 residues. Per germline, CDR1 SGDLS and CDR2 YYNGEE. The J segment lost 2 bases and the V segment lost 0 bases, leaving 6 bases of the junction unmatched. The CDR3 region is CASSVAPGQGTYEQYF. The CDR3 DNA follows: TGTGCCAGCAGCGTAGCTCCGGGACAGGGAACCTACGAGCAGTACTTC.

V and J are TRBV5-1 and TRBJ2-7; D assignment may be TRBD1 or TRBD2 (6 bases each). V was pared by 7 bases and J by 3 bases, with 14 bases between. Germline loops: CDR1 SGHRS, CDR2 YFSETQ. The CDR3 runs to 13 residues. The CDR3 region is CASGGLTGYEQYF. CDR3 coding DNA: TGCGCCAGCGGGGGGCTTACCGGCTACGAGCAGTACTTC.